The clone carrying this TCR beta chain was observed a few times. The antigen is undetermined. Germline V gives CDR1 LNHDA, CDR2 SQIVND (reference sequence). The germline V and J ends were trimmed by 5 bases and 3 bases, with 15 bases remaining between them. The CDR3 covers 15 residues. Donors contributed one heparinised blood draw apiece, averaging roughly 0.12 L. The data stem from a study of beta chain features in type 1 diabetes. Looking at the study overall: All samples yielded about 100 million examined sorted cells. Study-wide findings and caveats: PCR might favor shorter templates, equally in patients and controls. Shorter TCRB CDR3s, moderately but significantly so, marked every one of the four CD4+ subsets in Type 1 diabetes patients. The influence of HLA type on TCRB rearrangement stayed undetermined.

Reverse transcription of all isolated RNA meant that expressed TCRB transcripts were sequenced. Some clones are missing from TCRdb's copy, which holds only in-frame ones; the method was immunoSEQ multiplex PCR. The data show about 700,000 clones, 13% seen once. This receptor was identified in a man younger than 30 with type 1 diabetes. Sequences were obtained from naive CD4+ T cells from blood. This sequence joins TRBV19 and TRBJ2-3; either TRBD1 or TRBD2 may supply D (6 bases each). CDR3 sequence: CASSPGGPGTDTQYF. As DNA, the CDR3 is TGTGCCAGTAGTCCCGGGGGCCCGGGTACAGATACGCAGTATTTT.